These 22 T cell receptor beta chains came from one sample sequenced in a study of identical twins (TCRdb year 2016). Library preparation was by 5' RACE. Sequencing was performed on an Illumina HiSeq 2000. The public reads were run again by TCRdb, first through fastp at Q25 and then through MiXCR, and only productive beta chains were kept. Every distinct CDR3 protein forms one entry, paired with its most common genes and DNA. Counted in this sample were about 240,000 distinct CDR3 sequences; about 13% of them appeared once. The top ten clones comprise 4% to 5% of the sample. This same sample was also taken into another study, of yellow fever vaccine responses in identical twins.

The sequencing sample was made of memory (CD45RO+) T cells sorted from blood. Interpreted using the paper, the cell subset or site label stands for: CD45RO+ enriched T cells. All receptors come from a young woman in good health.

This clonotype was counted only a few times. The rearrangement links TRBV5-1 to TRBJ2-7; perhaps TRBD2 as D (5 bases). V shed 2 bases and J shed 6 bases, with 6 bases lying between them. The CDR3 is 11 amino acids. CDR1 is SGHRS and CDR2 is YFSETQ in the germline V gene. The CDR3 DNA is TGCGCCAGCAGCTTCGGGGTCGAGCAGTACTTC. Translating it yields CASSFGVEQYF.

This clonotype showed up just a few times. This sequence joins TRBV3-1 and TRBJ2-2; D ambiguous. Germline V lookup: CDR1 LGHDT, CDR2 YNNKEL (reference sequence). This CDR3 is built from 13 residues. V dropped 5 bases and J dropped 4 bases, with 8 bases sitting between them. CDR3 sequence: CASSELGTGELFF. CDR3 nucleotides: TGTGCCAGCAGCGAGTTGGGCACCGGGGAGCTGTTTTTT.

The chain is built from TRBV12-3 or TRBV12-4 and TRBJ2-2, with D perhaps assigned TRBD1 or TRBD2 (5 bases each). CDR3 length: 18 residues. Written as DNA, the CDR3 is TGTACCTTCTGTTTAGCGCGAACCGGGACCTCGAACACCGGGGAGCTGTTTTTT. It translates to CTFCLARTGTSNTGELFF.

This chain links TRBV7-2 with TRBJ2-1, with D maybe TRBD2 (6 bases). V was cut by 6 bases and J by 12 bases, with 18 bases left in between. CDR1 and CDR2 from the germline V gene are SGHTA and FQGNSA. CDR3 size: 13 residues. CDR3 sequence: CASSPQGGVGQFF. DNA for the CDR3: TGTGCCAGCAGTCCTCAGGGCGGGGTCGGGCAGTTCTTC.

The sample holds a few counts of this clonotype. The chain employs TRBV27 and TRBJ1-2, with D perhaps matching TRBD1 (5 bases). Germline CDR1 MNHEY, CDR2 SMNVEV (reference sequence). The CDR3 sequence is 13 residues long. V was clipped by 3 bases and J by 8 bases, with 13 bases between them. The CDR3 DNA is TGTGCCAGCAGTTTGGCGGGGGGGAGAGGCTACACCTTC. As protein: CASSLAGGRGYTF.

J is TRBJ1-1 and V is TRBV27, with 7 positions matching TRBD1. Losses at the gene ends were 5 bases for V and 0 bases for J; bases not matched to a gene: 6. The CDR3 spans 15 residues. CDR1 and CDR2 from the germline V gene are MNHEY and SMNVEV (reference sequence). CDR3 sequence reads: CASSPLDRMNTEAFF. The CDR3, as DNA: TGTGCCAGCAGTCCCTTGGACAGGATGAACACTGAAGCTTTCTTT.

V gene TRBV6-1 combines with J gene TRBJ1-4; 11 bases agree with TRBD1. The CDR3 sequence is 14 residues long. The junction had 8 bases not matched to a gene; V was cut back by 7 bases and J by 10 bases. Germline V gene lookup returns CDR1 MNHNS and CDR2 SASEGT. The DNA of the CDR3 is TGTGCCAGCATTCCTACCGGGACAGGGGGAAAACTGTTTTTT. The encoded protein is CASIPTGTGGKLFF.

This clonotype occurred many times. This rearrangement joins TRBV12-5 to TRBJ2-1, with 7 bases fitting TRBD2. The CDR3 contains 15 residues. Germline V gene data show CDR1 as LGHNT and CDR2 as FRNRAP. V lost 1 base to trimming and J lost 5 bases; unmatched junction nucleotides: 5. CDR3 sequence: CASGLAGTTNNEQFF. The CDR3 DNA is TGTGCTAGTGGTTTGGCCGGGACTACTAACAATGAGCAGTTCTTC. Complete variable domain (other parts from reference TRBV12-5 and TRBJ2-1): DARVTQTPRHKVTEMGQEVTMRCQPILGHNTVFWYRQTMMQGLELLAYFRNRAPLDDSGMPKDRFSAEMPDATLATLKIQPSEPRDSAVYFCASGLAGTTNNEQFFGPGTRLTVL.

For this clonotype: A junction boundary mismatches the germline segment, possibly from a read error. This chain uses TRBV4-1 with TRBJ2-5, with TRBD2 as a possible D gene (6 bases). From germline, CDR1 is MGHRA and CDR2 YSYEKL. This CDR3 has 13 amino acids. The CDR3 bases are TGCGCCAGCAGCCGTGGGGGGAAAGAGAACCAGTACTTC. Translated, it gives CASSRGGKENQYF.

This clonotype showed up many times. This sequence joins TRBV12-3 or TRBV12-4 and TRBJ2-2; D perhaps matches TRBD1 (6 bases). V shed 6 bases and J shed 0 bases, with 11 bases lying between them. This CDR3 has 15 residues. CDR3: CASRVRDTNTGELFF. For the CDR3, the DNA is TGTGCCAGCAGAGTCCGGGACACGAACACCGGGGAGCTGTTTTTT.

The table lists this clonotype with a few counts. The V and J genes are TRBV7-9 and TRBJ2-3; 7 bases map to TRBD2. Germline V CDR1 and CDR2: SEHNR, FQNEAQ (reference sequence). The CDR3 runs to 15 residues. J was trimmed by 2 bases and V by 2 bases; bases with no gene match: 4. CDR3 coding DNA: TGTGCCAGCAGCTTAAAAGGGAGGGACACAGATACGCAGTATTTT. Residues: CASSLKGRDTDTQYF.

This clonotype was detected a few times. This chain connects TRBV10-1 to TRBJ2-5, with 7 bases aligning to TRBD1. This CDR3 has 14 amino acids. The V and J ends lost 3 bases and 5 bases, in that order; junction bases with no gene match: 6. The V gene's germline CDR1 is WNHNN and CDR2 SYGVQD (reference sequence). CDR3 in DNA: TGCGCCAGCAGTGACCAGGGGGTGAGGGAGACCCAGTACTTC. Amino acids: CASSDQGVRETQYF.

The rearrangement links TRBV12-3 or TRBV12-4 to TRBJ2-2, with 7 bases matching TRBD2. V gave up 7 bases and J gave up 3 bases; unmatched junction bases: 11. The length of the CDR3 is 16 residues. CDR3 in amino acids: CASTPDSGGDTGELFF. CDR3 nucleotides: TGTGCCAGCACCCCAGACAGTGGGGGGGACACCGGGGAGCTGTTTTTT.

The rearrangement uses TRBV15 and TRBJ2-2; TRBD1 might be the D (5 bases). Between the trimmed V and J ends, which lost 1 base and 5 bases, there was a span of 14 bases. Per the germline V gene, CDR1 is LNHNV and CDR2 is YYDKDF (reference sequence). The CDR3 is made up of 16 amino acids. The CDR3: CATSRAYQGRTGELFF. CDR3 DNA: TGTGCCACCAGCAGAGCGTATCAGGGTAGGACCGGGGAGCTGTTTTTT.

The chain is built from TRBV3-1 and TRBJ2-7; possible D gene TRBD2, 5 bases. This CDR3 contains 11 residues. With 5 bases removed from V and 7 bases from J, the gap between germline ends came to 9 bases. Germline loops: CDR1 LGHDT, CDR2 YNNKEL (reference sequence). The CDR3 DNA sequence: TGTGCCAGCAGCTTCCGAGGGGAGCAGTACTTC. Translated: CASSFRGEQYF.

This clonotype was detected a few times. The chain couples TRBV12-3 or TRBV12-4 to TRBJ1-2; D gene uncertain. V was trimmed by 1 base and J by 4 bases, leaving 4 bases between them. The CDR3 covers 12 residues. The CDR3 DNA reads as TGTGCCAGCAGTTTAGACCGCTATGGCTACACCTTC. Translated, it gives CASSLDRYGYTF.

This clonotype was observed a few times. This sequence joins TRBV6-5 and TRBJ1-3; D gene ambiguous. The CDR3 totals 14 residues. Trimming removed 4 bases at V and 2 bases at J, with 9 bases between. Germline CDR1 MNHEY, CDR2 SVGAGI. The CDR3 is CASSSLRAGNTIYF. CDR3 coding DNA: TGTGCCAGCAGTTCCCTCAGAGCTGGAAACACCATATATTTT.

This chain uses TRBV6-2 or TRBV6-3 with TRBJ2-3; possibly TRBD1 for D (7 bases). V shed 7 bases and J shed 2 bases, with 16 bases lying between them. The germline V gene has CDR1 MNHEY and CDR2 SVGEGT. This CDR3 spans 15 amino acids. The CDR3 DNA sequence: TGTGCCAGCACCAGGGGGGCTTATTCCACAGATACGCAGTATTTT. Its protein product is CASTRGAYSTDTQYF.

The chain has TRBV3-1 and TRBJ2-3; perhaps TRBD2 as D (6 bases). CDR3 length: 13 residues. Deletions cut 0 bases from V and 11 bases from J, with 12 bases between. Germline CDR1 and CDR2: LGHDT and YNNKEL (reference sequence). CDR3: CASSQDLRGGQYF. The CDR3 coding sequence is TGTGCCAGCAGCCAAGATCTGCGGGGAGGGCAGTATTTT.

This clonotype showed up just a few times. This chain links TRBV20-1 with TRBJ1-1; D is undetermined. The CDR3 has 11 residues. Trimming removed 7 bases at V and 1 base at J, with 7 bases between. CDR1 is DFQATT and CDR2 is SNEGSKA in the germline V gene (reference sequence). CDR3 protein: CSVKGNTEAFF. CDR3 nucleotides: TGCAGTGTAAAAGGGAACACTGAAGCTTTCTTT.

This clonotype has just a few counts. V gene TRBV20-1 combines with J gene TRBJ2-1, with TRBD2 matching 7 bases. The CDR3 length is 12 residues. J gave up 9 bases and V 6 bases, and 8 bases lay outside the gene matches. In germline, CDR1 is DFQATT, CDR2 SNEGSKA (reference sequence). The CDR3 loop reads CSAGTTPGEQFF. The CDR3 region has the DNA TGCAGTGCCGGGACTACACCGGGTGAGCAGTTCTTC.

This clonotype has a handful of counts. The chain uses TRBV5-1 and TRBJ2-5; D is perhaps TRBD1 (5 bases). This CDR3 has 15 amino acids. Germline loops: CDR1 SGHRS, CDR2 YFSETQ. V lost 0 bases, J lost 0 bases, and 9 bases lay in between. Written as DNA, the CDR3 is TGCGCCAGCAGCTTGGTAGTAGGGGACCAAGAGACCCAGTACTTC. This encodes CASSLVVGDQETQYF. The full variable domain, with the rest looked up from reference TRBV5-1 and TRBJ2-5, is KAGVTQTPRYLIKTRGQQVTLSCSPISGHRSVSWYQQTPGQGLQFLFEYFSETQRNKGNFPGRFSGRQFSNSRSEMNVSTLELGDSALYLCASSLVVGDQETQYFGPGTRLLVL.